The 10 T cell receptor beta chains listed next were all sequenced from one sample in a study of CD8 T cells in ankylosing spondylitis. TCRdb reprocessed the 5' RACE reads with MiXCR, giving one entry per CDR3 protein. The table has under 55,000 distinct CDR3 sequences, 6.5% to 9% seen once. Material for sequencing was blood, either unsorted or a sorted T cell fraction (not recorded which). These receptors originate from a female donor with ankylosing spondylitis or in good health (not recorded which).

Ten or more counts support this clonotype. The V and J genes are TRBV4-1 and TRBJ2-7; TRBD1 might be the D (6 bases). Trimming shortened V by 4 bases and J by 5 bases, and 18 bases separated the two germline ends. Germline V gives CDR1 MGHRA, CDR2 YSYEKL. The CDR3 contains 15 residues. In DNA form, the CDR3 reads TGCGCCAGCAGCCTTTACCTGGGGGCGGTTAACGAGCAGTACGTC. Its translation is CASSLYLGAVNEQYV.

The J gene is TRBJ2-5, the V gene TRBV20-1; 11 positions match TRBD2. Germline loops: CDR1 DFQATT, CDR2 SNEGSKA (reference sequence). Trimming at V came to 1 base and at J to 2 bases, leaving 3 bases not matched to a gene. There are 15 residues in the CDR3. This CDR3 is CSARGGTSGQETQYF. CDR3 nucleotides: TGCAGTGCTAGAGGTGGGACTAGCGGACAAGAGACCCAGTACTTC.

This clonotype was seen ten or more times. The rearrangement uses TRBV18 and TRBJ2-7; no definite D call. Trimming shortened V by 6 bases and J by 7 bases, and 16 bases separated the two germline ends. The CDR3 contains 13 residues. Germline V CDR1 and CDR2: KGHSH, LQKENI. The CDR3: CASSSSPGQEQYV. Here the CDR3 DNA reads TGTGCCAGCTCCTCAAGCCCAGGTCAAGAGCAGTACGTC.

The sample holds many counts of this clonotype. The chain links TRBV7-8 to TRBJ1-3; tentatively, D is TRBD1 (6 bases). CDR1 is SGHVS and CDR2 is FQNEAQ in the germline V gene. CDR3 size: 15 residues. V lost 2 bases, J lost 0 bases, and 8 bases lay in between. CDR3: CASSLQGYSGNTIYF. As DNA, the CDR3 is TGTGCCAGCAGCTTACAGGGGTACTCTGGAAACACCATATATTTT.

The table lists this clonotype with many counts. This rearrangement joins TRBV5-1 to TRBJ2-7, with 7 bases aligning to TRBD1. Germline V gene data show CDR1 as SGHRS and CDR2 as YFSETQ. The CDR3 consists of 13 residues. V gave up 3 bases and J gave up 5 bases; unmatched junction bases: 5. The DNA for the CDR3 is TGCGCCAGCAGCTCGGACAGGTACAACGAGCAGTACTTC. As protein: CASSSDRYNEQYF. The whole variable domain, filled in from reference TRBV5-1 and TRBJ2-7, reads KAGVTQTPRYLIKTRGQQVTLSCSPISGHRSVSWYQQTPGQGLQFLFEYFSETQRNKGNFPGRFSGRQFSNSRSEMNVSTLELGDSALYLCASSSDRYNEQYFGPGTRLTVT.

This clonotype was counted ten times or more. The chain joins TRBV9 to TRBJ2-3; no firm D call. Germline CDR1 reads SGDLS; CDR2 reads YYNGEE. This CDR3 contains 14 residues. V lost 0 bases, J lost 5 bases, and 10 bases lay in between. The CDR3 sequence is CASSVALGGDTQYF. In nucleotides, the CDR3 is TGTGCCAGCAGCGTAGCTCTCGGTGGAGATACGCAGTATTTT.

This clonotype was seen many times. The rearrangement uses TRBV12-3 or TRBV12-4 and TRBJ1-1; D uncertain. The CDR3 has 13 amino acids. Trimming left V 3 bases short and J 6 bases short, with 11 bases between. CDR3 sequence: CASSLKGSSEAFF. DNA for the CDR3: TGTGCCAGCAGTTTGAAAGGCTCATCTGAAGCTTTCTTT.

This clonotype was seen a handful of times. The chain is built from TRBV10-1 and TRBJ1-1, with D uncertain. Germline V gene lookup returns CDR1 WNHNN and CDR2 SYGVQD (reference sequence). Trimming took off 8 bases at V and 1 base at J, with 11 bases between the two ends. The CDR3 has 13 residues. The CDR3 spells CASSADWNTEAFF. In nucleotides, the CDR3 is TGCGCCAGCTCGGCGGACTGGAACACTGAAGCTTTCTTT.

This clonotype was counted at least ten times. The chain joins TRBV6-1 to TRBJ2-7, with D perhaps assigned TRBD1 or TRBD2 (5 bases each). Between the trimmed V and J ends, which lost 2 bases and 0 bases, there was a span of 11 bases. CDR1 is MNHNS, CDR2 SASEGT, per germline. This CDR3 is 15 amino acids long. The CDR3 DNA reads TGTGCCAGCAGTGAACGGGGCTACGTCTCCTACGAGCAGTACGTC. Protein: CASSERGYVSYEQYV.

This clonotype was observed many times. This chain links TRBV4-2 with TRBJ2-5, with 9 bases lining up with TRBD2. Trimming took 0 bases from V and 1 from J; bases not matched to a gene: 0. Germline V gene data show CDR1 as LGHNA and CDR2 as YNFKEQ. The CDR3 runs 15 residues. As DNA, the CDR3 is TGTGCCAGCAGCCAAGAGCGGGGGGGCCAAGAGACCCAGTACTTC. Its translation is CASSQERGGQETQYF.